This section outlines one T cell receptor beta chain sequence together with its context. What it recognizes is unknown. At sampling all donors were nominally healthy, likely with unrecorded immune exposures. The data were obtained in a study of cytomegalovirus exposure and HLA in healthy donors. Whole-study context: From HLA-typed donors, an early data release held about 85 million unique TCRs.

Study-wide points: Later genetic work tied a missense DCLRE1C variant to beta-chain V and J trimming. Productive rates of about 87% or about 30% were seen for most TCR beta V segments in an earlier analysis.

The PCR contained 60 Vbeta and 13 Jbeta primers. The repertoire was sequenced with immunoSEQ multiplex PCR; TCRdb's copy has only in-frame clones and lacks some. The repertoire holds about 150,000 clones, about four fifths seen once, with roughly 6% in the top ten. The sequenced sample was PBMCs. The TCR comes from a man in his fifties in good health and CMV-seropositive.

The CDR3 spells CASSIMGLMNTEAFF. In DNA form, the CDR3 reads TGTGCCAGTAGTATAATGGGCCTTATGAACACTGAAGCTTTCTTT. The V call is TRBV19, the J call TRBJ1-1; D unclear. The CDR3 runs to 15 residues. The germline CDR1 and CDR2 sequences are LNHDA and SQIVND (reference sequence). V was pared by 2 bases and J by 0 bases, with 10 bases between.